This TCR beta chain came from a study of blood T cell repertoires in COVID-19. Across the whole study: In each case, the material was cDNA or gDNA derived from T cells, B-cell-depleted T cells, or PBMCs.

The ends lost 6 bases at V and 0 bases at J; junction bases unmatched: 15. Germline V CDR1 and CDR2: MNHEY, SMNVEV (reference sequence). The CDR3 runs to 19 residues. Original analysis: How many nucleated cells were present was estimated from reference gene primer amplification. Repertoires were generated with immunoSEQ multiplex PCR, while TCRdb's copy carries only in-frame clones and drops some. The DNA was the basis for D and trimming; V, J and clone size are from that table. The table lists about 230,000 clones, about 83% of them singletons. The sequenced sample consisted of peripheral blood. The chain recombines TRBV27 with TRBJ2-1; 9 bases fit TRBD2. The sequence derives from a man older than 75 with acute or convalescent COVID-19. The CDR3 loop is CASRPLAGSLASSYNEQFF. The CDR3 DNA reads as TGTGCCAGCAGACCTCTAGCGGGAAGCCTCGCCAGCTCCTACAATGAGCAGTTCTTC.